What follows are 10 T cell receptor beta chains derived from one specimen sequenced in a study of identifying expanded T cells in peripheral blood. Data came from immunoSEQ multiplex PCR; TCRdb stores just in-frame clones and leaves some out. The table shows more than 80,000 clones, with 88% occurring only once. Input material: blood. These receptors all come from a person aged 18-70 years in good health.

V usage is TRBV6-1 and J usage is TRBJ1-1, with TRBD1 as a possible D gene (6 bases). Trimming took off 3 bases at V and 6 bases at J, with 14 bases between the two ends. Germline CDR1 reads MNHNS; CDR2 reads SASEGT. The CDR3 has 14 residues. The CDR3 protein is CASSEPRGAAEAFF. For the CDR3, the DNA is TGTGCCAGCAGTGAGCCCAGGGGAGCGGCTGAAGCTTTCTTT.

The chain joins TRBV19 to TRBJ2-3; D is uncertain. There are 11 residues in the CDR3. Trimming took 5 bases from V and 5 from J, leaving 5 bases between them. Germline CDR1 is LNHDA and CDR2 is SQIVND (reference sequence). CDR3 sequence reads: CASSSRDTQYF. Here the CDR3 DNA reads TGTGCCAGTAGTTCCAGAGATACGCAGTATTTT. The variable domain in full, completed from reference TRBV19 and TRBJ2-3, reads DGGITQSPKYLFRKEGQNVTLSCEQNLNHDAMYWYRQDPGQGLRLIYYSQIVNDFQKGDIAEGYSVSREKKESFPLTVTSAQKNPTAFYLCASSSRDTQYFGPGTRLTVL.

The chain uses TRBV6-4 and TRBJ2-1, with 14 bases matching TRBD2. The trim removed 3 bases at V and 12 bases at J, leaving 13 bases unmatched. The CDR3 spans 17 residues. Germline-derived CDR1 and CDR2 are MRHNA and SNTAGT. The CDR3 region has the DNA TGTGCCAGCAGTGAGACGATGGGGACTAGCGGGGGCCCGGGGCAGTTCTTC. Amino acid sequence: CASSETMGTSGGPGQFF.

The DNA of the CDR3 is TGCAGCGCAAGGGCAGGGGAAGGCTACACCTTC. Translated: CSARAGEGYTF. This rearrangement joins TRBV20-1 to TRBJ1-2, with D perhaps matching TRBD1 (6 bases). Germline V gene sequence: CDR1 DFQATT, CDR2 SNEGSKA (reference sequence). The CDR3 runs to 11 residues.

The rearrangement joins TRBV7-2 to TRBJ2-1; 9 bases fit TRBD2. Trimming took 2 bases from V and 3 from J; bases not matched to a gene: 5. This CDR3 has 16 residues. Germline V gene data show CDR1 as SGHTA and CDR2 as FQGNSA. CDR3 sequence: CASSLRREGFYNEQFF. CDR3 DNA: TGTGCCAGCAGCTTACGGCGGGAGGGCTTCTACAATGAGCAGTTCTTC.

This rearrangement joins TRBV7-9 to TRBJ2-7; 12 nucleotides match TRBD2. Germline CDR1 and CDR2: SEHNR and FQNEAQ (reference sequence). The CDR3 is 14 amino acids. Trimming cost V 5 bases and J 6 bases; bases outside gene matches: 5. This CDR3 is CASSLLAGGVEQYF. CDR3 coding DNA: TGTGCCAGCAGCCTACTAGCGGGAGGAGTCGAGCAGTACTTC.

The V call is TRBV13, the J call TRBJ2-7; 9 nucleotides match TRBD1. The V and J ends lost 5 bases and 5 bases, in that order; junction bases with no gene match: 7. This CDR3 has 14 amino acids. CDR1 is PRHDT, CDR2 FYEKMQ, per germline (reference sequence). CDR3: CASSTGQGIDEQYF. In nucleotides, the CDR3 is TGTGCCAGCAGCACGGGACAGGGTATCGACGAGCAGTACTTC.

This clone was counted once. The V call is TRBV7-3, the J call TRBJ2-2, with unresolved D. CDR1 is SGHTA, CDR2 FQGTGA, per germline. V was trimmed by 1 base and J by 5 bases, leaving 11 bases between them. This CDR3 region has 15 residues. The CDR3 protein is CASSLKGPRTGELFF. DNA for the CDR3: TGTGCCAGCAGCTTAAAGGGCCCGCGGACCGGGGAGCTGTTTTTT.

This chain joins TRBV4-1 and TRBJ1-2, with 7 bases fitting TRBD1. This CDR3 is built from 14 residues. J gave up 8 bases and V 0 bases, and 6 bases lay outside the gene matches. Germline CDR1 is MGHRA and CDR2 is YSYEKL. The CDR3 region is CASSQEGGSGGYTF. Here the CDR3 DNA reads TGCGCCAGCAGCCAAGAAGGGGGCAGTGGGGGCTACACCTTC.

J is TRBJ1-5 and V is TRBV21-1. TRBV21-1 is a listed pseudogene. The CDR3 sequence is 14 residues long. The chain's CDR3 is CASHVGTRKQPQHF. As DNA, the CDR3 is TGTGCCAGCCATGTGGGGACCCGAAAACAGCCCCAGCATTTT.